A selection of T cell receptor beta chains follows, all from one sample in a study of shared clonotypes between healthy human individuals. Measured with immunoSEQ multiplex PCR; TCRdb has only the in-frame clones, and not every one. The sample records approximately 1.5 million clones, 95% to 99% being singletons. Sequenced sample: naive CD4+ T cells sorted from blood. These receptor sequences come from a man younger than 40 in good health. Each CDR3 is given with its conserved first and last residue. The order of the fields is J gene, V gene, CDR3 protein.

J gene: TRBJ2-7; V gene: TRBV5-4; CDR3 protein: CASSLYREPYEQYF
J gene: TRBJ2-7; V gene: TRBV12-5; CDR3 protein: CASGLVRDRPEQYF
J gene: TRBJ2-5; V gene: TRBV7-2; CDR3 protein: CASSPAGTQYF
J gene: TRBJ2-7; V gene: TRBV4-1; CDR3 protein: CASSQTGGPGGEQYF
J gene: TRBJ2-7; V gene: TRBV7-9; CDR3 protein: CASSPYRGRLPYEQYF
J gene: TRBJ2-7; V gene: TRBV28; CDR3 protein: CASNVGPREQYF
J gene: TRBJ2-2; V gene: TRBV5-1; CDR3 protein: CASSSPGQWNTGELFF
J gene: TRBJ1-4; V gene: TRBV13; CDR3 protein: CASSSRQGGEKLFF
J gene: TRBJ2-5; V gene: TRBV7-8; CDR3 protein: CASSPPTSGTLQETQYF
J gene: TRBJ2-1; V gene: TRBV11-3; CDR3 protein: CASSLDGAGSDEQFF
J gene: TRBJ2-3; V gene: TRBV19; CDR3 protein: CASRGQGRTDTQYF
J gene: TRBJ2-7; V gene: TRBV5-5; CDR3 protein: CASQRGSYEQYF
J gene: TRBJ1-5; V gene: TRBV28; CDR3 protein: CASRPPGSNQPQHF
J gene: TRBJ2-1; V gene: TRBV18; CDR3 protein: CASSPLREGLKEQFF
J gene: TRBJ2-7; V gene: TRBV4-2; CDR3 protein: CASSLTPARASPYEQYF
J gene: TRBJ2-1; V gene: TRBV14; CDR3 protein: CASSQMLAGNNEQFF
J gene: TRBJ2-7; V gene: TRBV28; CDR3 protein: CASRPGGDSGSYEQYF
J gene: TRBJ2-1; V gene: TRBV18; CDR3 protein: CASSPRPRGEQFF